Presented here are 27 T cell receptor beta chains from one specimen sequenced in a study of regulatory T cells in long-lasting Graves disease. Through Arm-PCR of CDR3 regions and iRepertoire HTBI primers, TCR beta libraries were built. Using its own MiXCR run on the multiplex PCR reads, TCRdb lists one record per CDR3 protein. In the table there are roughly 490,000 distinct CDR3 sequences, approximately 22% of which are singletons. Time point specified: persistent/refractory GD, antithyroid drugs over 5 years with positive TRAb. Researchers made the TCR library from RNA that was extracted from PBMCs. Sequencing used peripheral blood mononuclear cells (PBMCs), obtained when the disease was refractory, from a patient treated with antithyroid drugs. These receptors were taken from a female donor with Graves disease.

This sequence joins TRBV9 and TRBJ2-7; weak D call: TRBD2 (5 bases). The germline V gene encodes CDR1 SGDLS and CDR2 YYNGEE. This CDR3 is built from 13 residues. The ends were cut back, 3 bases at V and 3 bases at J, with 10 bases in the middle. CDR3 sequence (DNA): TGTGCCAGCAGCGCGGACGGGATCTACGAGCAGTACTTC. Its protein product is CASSADGIYEQYF.

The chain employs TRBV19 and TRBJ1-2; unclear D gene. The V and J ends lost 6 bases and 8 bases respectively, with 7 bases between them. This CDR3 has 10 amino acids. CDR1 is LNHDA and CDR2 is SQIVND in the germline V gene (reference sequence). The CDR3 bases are TGTGCCAGTAGCGGACGAGGCTACACCTTC. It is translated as CASSGRGYTF. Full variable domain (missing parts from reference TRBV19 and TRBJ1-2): DGGITQSPKYLFRKEGQNVTLSCEQNLNHDAMYWYRQDPGQGLRLIYYSQIVNDFQKGDIAEGYSVSREKKESFPLTVTSAQKNPTAFYLCASSGRGYTFGSGTRLTVV.

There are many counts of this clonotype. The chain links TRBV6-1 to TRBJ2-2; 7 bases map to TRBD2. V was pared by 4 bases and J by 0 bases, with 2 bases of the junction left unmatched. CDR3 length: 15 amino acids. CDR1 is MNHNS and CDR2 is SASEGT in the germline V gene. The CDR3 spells CASSGEGPNTGELFF. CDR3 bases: TGTGCCAGCAGTGGGGAGGGCCCGAACACCGGGGAGCTGTTTTTT.

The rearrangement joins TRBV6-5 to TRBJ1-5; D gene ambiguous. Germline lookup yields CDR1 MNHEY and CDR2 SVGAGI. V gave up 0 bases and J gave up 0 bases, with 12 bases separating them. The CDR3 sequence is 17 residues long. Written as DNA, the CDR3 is TGTGCCAGCAGTTACTCGAACTGGCCGTATAGCAATCAGCCCCAGCATTTT. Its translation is CASSYSNWPYSNQPQHF.

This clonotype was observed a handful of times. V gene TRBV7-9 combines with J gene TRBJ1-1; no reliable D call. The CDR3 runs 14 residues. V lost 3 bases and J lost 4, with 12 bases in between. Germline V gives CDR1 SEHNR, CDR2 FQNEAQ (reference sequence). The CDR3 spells CASSLTGVGTEAFF. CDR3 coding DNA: TGTGCCAGCAGCTTGACGGGAGTAGGCACTGAAGCTTTCTTT. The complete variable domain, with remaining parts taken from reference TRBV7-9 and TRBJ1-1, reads DTGVSQNPRHKITKRGQNVTFRCDPISEHNRLYWYRQTLGQGPEFLTYFQNEAQLEKSRLLSDRFSAERPKGSFSTLEIQRTEQGDSAMYLCASSLTGVGTEAFFGQGTRLTVV.

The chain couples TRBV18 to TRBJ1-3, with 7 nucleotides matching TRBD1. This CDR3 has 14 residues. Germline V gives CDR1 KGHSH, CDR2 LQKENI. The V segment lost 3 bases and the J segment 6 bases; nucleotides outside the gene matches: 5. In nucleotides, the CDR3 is TGTGCCAGCTCACCCGGGACAGCCCTAAACACCATATATTTT. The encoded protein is CASSPGTALNTIYF.

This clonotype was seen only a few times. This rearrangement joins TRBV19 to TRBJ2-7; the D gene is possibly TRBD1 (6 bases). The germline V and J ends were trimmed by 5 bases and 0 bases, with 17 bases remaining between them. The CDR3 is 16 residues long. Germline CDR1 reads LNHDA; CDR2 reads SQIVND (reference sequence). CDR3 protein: CASSPDRRPSSYEQYF. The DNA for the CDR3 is TGTGCCAGTAGTCCAGACAGGCGCCCTAGCTCCTACGAGCAGTACTTC.

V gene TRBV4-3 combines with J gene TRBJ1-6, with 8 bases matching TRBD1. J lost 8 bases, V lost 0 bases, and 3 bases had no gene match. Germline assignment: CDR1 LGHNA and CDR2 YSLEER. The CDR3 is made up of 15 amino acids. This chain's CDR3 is CASSQEGTGHSPLHF. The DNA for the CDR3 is TGCGCCAGCAGCCAAGAGGGGACAGGACATTCACCCCTCCACTTT.

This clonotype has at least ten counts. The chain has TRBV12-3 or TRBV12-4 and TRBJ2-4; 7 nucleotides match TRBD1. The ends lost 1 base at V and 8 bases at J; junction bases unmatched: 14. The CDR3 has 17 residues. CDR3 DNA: TGTGCCAGCAGTTTAGGAGGGGGCAGTGGACTTTCGTACATTCAGTACTTC. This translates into CASSLGGGSGLSYIQYF.

The CDR3 spells CASSLSAGMSDTQYF. CDR3 DNA: TGTGCCAGCAGTTTAAGCGCGGGAATGTCAGATACGCAGTATTTT. The gene calls are TRBV12-3 or TRBV12-4 and TRBJ2-3, with D possibly matching TRBD2 (6 bases). The CDR3 is made up of 15 amino acids. The V end lost 2 bases, the J end lost 4 bases, and 13 bases lay between the germline ends.

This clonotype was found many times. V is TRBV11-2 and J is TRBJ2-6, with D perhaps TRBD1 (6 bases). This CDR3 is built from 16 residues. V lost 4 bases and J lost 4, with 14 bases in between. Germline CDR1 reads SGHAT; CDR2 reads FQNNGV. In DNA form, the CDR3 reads TGTGCCAGCAGCTCCCTTGGGGGCTCCGGGGCCAACGTCCTGACTTTC. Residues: CASSSLGGSGANVLTF.

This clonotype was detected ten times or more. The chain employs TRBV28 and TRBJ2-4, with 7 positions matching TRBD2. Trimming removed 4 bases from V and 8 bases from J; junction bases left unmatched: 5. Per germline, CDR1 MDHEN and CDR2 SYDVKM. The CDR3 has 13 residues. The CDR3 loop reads CASSWGGSDIQYF. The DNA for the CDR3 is TGTGCCAGCAGTTGGGGGGGGTCGGACATTCAGTACTTC.

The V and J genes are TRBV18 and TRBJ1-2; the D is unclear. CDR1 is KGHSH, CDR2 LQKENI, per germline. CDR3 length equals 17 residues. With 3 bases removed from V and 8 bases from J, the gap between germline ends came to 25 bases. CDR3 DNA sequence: TGTGCCAGCTCACCGGGGTTAGGGTTCAGCCTGGCGTACGGCTACACCTTC. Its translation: CASSPGLGFSLAYGYTF.

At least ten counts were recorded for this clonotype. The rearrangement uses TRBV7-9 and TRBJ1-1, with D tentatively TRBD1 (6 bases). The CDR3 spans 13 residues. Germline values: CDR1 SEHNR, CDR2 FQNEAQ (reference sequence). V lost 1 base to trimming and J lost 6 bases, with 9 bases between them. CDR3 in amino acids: CASSLERGSEAFF. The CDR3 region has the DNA TGTGCCAGCAGCTTAGAAAGGGGGTCTGAAGCTTTCTTT.

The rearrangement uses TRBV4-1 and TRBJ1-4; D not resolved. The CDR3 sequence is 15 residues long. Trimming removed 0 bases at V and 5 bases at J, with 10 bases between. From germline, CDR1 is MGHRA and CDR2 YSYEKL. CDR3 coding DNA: TGCGCCAGCAGCCAAGAGAGTACGGAAAATGAAAAACTGTTTTTT. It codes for CASSQESTENEKLFF.

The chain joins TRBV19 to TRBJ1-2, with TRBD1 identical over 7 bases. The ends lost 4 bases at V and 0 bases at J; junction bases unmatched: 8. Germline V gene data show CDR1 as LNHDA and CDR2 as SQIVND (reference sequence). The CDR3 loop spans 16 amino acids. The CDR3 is CASSRQGRATNYGYTF. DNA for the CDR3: TGTGCCAGTAGTAGACAGGGTCGGGCTACTAACTATGGCTACACCTTC.

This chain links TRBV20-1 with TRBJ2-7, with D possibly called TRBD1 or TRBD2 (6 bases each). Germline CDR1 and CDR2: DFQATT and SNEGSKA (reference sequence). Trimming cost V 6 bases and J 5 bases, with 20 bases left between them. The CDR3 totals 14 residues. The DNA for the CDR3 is TGCAGTGCCTCTAACGGGGCGGAGGGGGACGAGCAGTACTTC. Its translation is CSASNGAEGDEQYF.

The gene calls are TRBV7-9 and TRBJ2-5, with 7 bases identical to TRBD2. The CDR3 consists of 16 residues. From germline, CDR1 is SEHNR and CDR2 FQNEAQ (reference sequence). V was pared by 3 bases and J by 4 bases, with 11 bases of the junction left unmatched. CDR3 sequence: CASSLPNQGGIETQYF. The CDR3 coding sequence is TGTGCCAGCAGCTTGCCCAATCAGGGAGGGATAGAGACCCAGTACTTC.

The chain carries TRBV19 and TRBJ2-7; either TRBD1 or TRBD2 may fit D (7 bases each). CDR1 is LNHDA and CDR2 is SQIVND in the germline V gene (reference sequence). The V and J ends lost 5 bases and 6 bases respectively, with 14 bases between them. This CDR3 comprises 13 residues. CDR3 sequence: CASSFQGGGEQYF. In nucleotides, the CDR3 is TGTGCCAGTAGTTTCCAGGGGGGGGGCGAGCAGTACTTC. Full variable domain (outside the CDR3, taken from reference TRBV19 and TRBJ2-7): DGGITQSPKYLFRKEGQNVTLSCEQNLNHDAMYWYRQDPGQGLRLIYYSQIVNDFQKGDIAEGYSVSREKKESFPLTVTSAQKNPTAFYLCASSFQGGGEQYFGPGTRLTVT.

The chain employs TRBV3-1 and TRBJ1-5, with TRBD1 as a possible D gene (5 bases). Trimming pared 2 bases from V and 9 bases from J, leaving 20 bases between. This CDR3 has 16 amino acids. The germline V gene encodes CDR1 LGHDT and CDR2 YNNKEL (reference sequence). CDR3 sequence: CASSQFPRDGLLPQHF. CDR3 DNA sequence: TGTGCCAGCAGCCAATTCCCCAGGGACGGGTTATTGCCCCAGCATTTT.

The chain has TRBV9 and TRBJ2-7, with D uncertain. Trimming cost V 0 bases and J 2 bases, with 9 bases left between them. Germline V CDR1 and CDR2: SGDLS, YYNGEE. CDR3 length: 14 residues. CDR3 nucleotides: TGTGCCAGCAGCGTAGGGGCGGATGCCTACGAGCAGTACTTC. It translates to CASSVGADAYEQYF.

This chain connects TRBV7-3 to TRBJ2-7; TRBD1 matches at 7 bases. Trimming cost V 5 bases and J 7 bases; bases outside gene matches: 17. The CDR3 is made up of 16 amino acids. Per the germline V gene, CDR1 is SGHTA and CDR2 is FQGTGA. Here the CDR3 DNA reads TGTGCCAGCAGCCCCGGGACAGACCCTACGTCCGAAGAGCAGTACTTC. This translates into CASSPGTDPTSEEQYF.

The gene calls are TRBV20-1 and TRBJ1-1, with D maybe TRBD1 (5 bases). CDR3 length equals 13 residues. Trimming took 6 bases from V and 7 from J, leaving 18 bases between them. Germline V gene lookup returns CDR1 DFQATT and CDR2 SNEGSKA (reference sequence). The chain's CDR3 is CSANPGRDREAFF. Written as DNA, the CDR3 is TGCAGTGCGAATCCGGGACGGGACCGTGAAGCTTTCTTT.

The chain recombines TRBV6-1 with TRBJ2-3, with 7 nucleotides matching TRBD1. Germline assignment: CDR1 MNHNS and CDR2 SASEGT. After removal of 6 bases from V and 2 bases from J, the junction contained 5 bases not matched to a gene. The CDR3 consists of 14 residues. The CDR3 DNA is TGTGCCAGCAGATCAGGGGGAATCACAGATACGCAGTATTTT. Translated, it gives CASRSGGITDTQYF.

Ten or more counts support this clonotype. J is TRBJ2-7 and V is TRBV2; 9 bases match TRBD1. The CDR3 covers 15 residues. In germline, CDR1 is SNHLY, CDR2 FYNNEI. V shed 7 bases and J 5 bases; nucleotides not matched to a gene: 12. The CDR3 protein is CASTKDRGGIDEQYF. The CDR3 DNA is TGTGCCAGCACTAAGGACAGGGGAGGAATTGACGAGCAGTACTTC.

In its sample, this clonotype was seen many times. CDR3 nucleotide sequence: TGTGCCACCCTCGGTGCAGGGTGGAACACTGAAGCTTTCTTT. Translating it yields CATLGAGWNTEAFF. V gene TRBV2 combines with J gene TRBJ1-1; D may be TRBD1 (5 bases). The CDR3 has 14 amino acids. With 10 bases removed from V and 1 base from J, the gap between germline ends came to 16 bases. Germline V gene lookup returns CDR1 SNHLY and CDR2 FYNNEI.

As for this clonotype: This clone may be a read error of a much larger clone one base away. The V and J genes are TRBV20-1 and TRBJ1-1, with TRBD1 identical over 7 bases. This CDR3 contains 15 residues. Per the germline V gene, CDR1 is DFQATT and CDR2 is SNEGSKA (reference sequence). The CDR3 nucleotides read TGCAGTGCGGTACCCGGGACAGATACGAACACTGAAGCTTCCTTT. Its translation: CSAVPGTDTNTEASF.